This T cell receptor beta chain was found in a study of cytomegalovirus exposure and HLA in healthy donors. Study outcomes and limitations: One variant, a missense change in DCLRE1C, was linked in a later analysis to TCR beta V- and J-gene trimming. Being productive about 87% or about 30% of the time was typical of most TCR beta V segments in an earlier analysis. Equally common other TCR beta chains were less clonally expanded than HLA-associated ones, a later analysis found.

This clone was seen a few times. Its antigen is unknown. Use of 60 Vbeta and 13 Jbeta primers characterized the PCR. Produced via immunoSEQ multiplex PCR; TCRdb's table is partial and in-frame only. Of roughly 180,000 clones listed, roughly 77% were seen once; the top ten hold approximately 2.1%. The germline CDR1 and CDR2 sequences are LNHNV and YYDKDF (reference sequence). V was clipped by 5 bases and J by 5 bases, with 12 bases between them. The CDR3 consists of 13 residues. Sequencing was performed on PBMCs. J is TRBJ1-1 and V is TRBV15; D ambiguous. This TCR was sampled from a woman in her twenties or thirties in good health and CMV-seronegative. Here the CDR3 reads CATSDMERTEAFF. The DNA for the CDR3 is TGTGCCACCAGCGATATGGAGAGGACTGAAGCTTTCTTT.